The 18 T cell receptor beta chains reported below all come from one sample, sequenced in a study of shared clonotypes between healthy human individuals. The data were produced by immunoSEQ multiplex PCR, yet TCRdb's version contains in-frame clones alone and is incomplete. Of a few million clones listed, 90% to 95% are singletons. Sequencing was carried out using naive CD4+ T cells sorted from blood. Subset of the sample: CD45RA+ positively selected. The receptors stem from a man aged 18-30 years in good health.

A single count supports this clone. Different DNA sequences within this sample yield the same CDR3. The V call is TRBV6-5, the J call TRBJ2-7; the D gene is possibly TRBD1 (6 bases). V was cut by 1 base and J by 5 bases, with 9 bases left in between. The germline V gene encodes CDR1 MNHEY and CDR2 SVGAGI. The CDR3 extends over 13 amino acids. The CDR3 DNA reads TGTGCCAGCAGTTACTTGGGGGCCCACGAGCAGTACTTC. Protein product: CASSYLGAHEQYF.

The chain uses TRBV19 and TRBJ2-1; 10 nucleotides align to TRBD2. J lost 4 bases, V lost 0 bases, and 3 bases had no gene match. The CDR3 extends over 16 amino acids. CDR1 is LNHDA, CDR2 SQIVND, per germline (reference sequence). Written as DNA, the CDR3 is TGTGCCAGTAGTATAGAACTAGCGGGGATATACAATGAGCAGTTCTTC. Translation: CASSIELAGIYNEQFF.

The sample holds one count of this clone. The CDR3 nucleotides are TGTGCCAGCAGCTTAATCCCCCTAGCGACCTCCCCGAACTACAATGAGCAGTTCTTC. This translates into CASSLIPLATSPNYNEQFF. The chain couples TRBV7-2 to TRBJ2-1; perhaps TRBD2 as D (6 bases). V lost 2 bases, J lost 3 bases, and 23 bases lay in between. Germline V gene data show CDR1 as SGHTA and CDR2 as FQGNSA. The CDR3 length is 19 residues. The variable domain in full, with the rest retrieved from reference TRBV7-2 and TRBJ2-1, is GAGVSQSPSNKVTEKGKDVELRCDPISGHTALYWYRQSLGQGLEFLIYFQGNSAPDKSGLPSDRFSAERTGGSVSTLTIQRTQQEDSAVYLCASSLIPLATSPNYNEQFFGPGTRLTVL.

The rearrangement joins TRBV2 to TRBJ1-5; D perhaps matches TRBD1 (5 bases). Trimming pared 4 bases from V and 0 bases from J, leaving 10 bases between. CDR1 and CDR2 from the germline V gene are SNHLY and FYNNEI. This CDR3 has 15 amino acids. The CDR3: CASSVGADSNQPQHF. In DNA, the CDR3 is TGTGCCAGCAGTGTTGGGGCCGATAGCAATCAGCCCCAGCATTTT. Full variable domain (missing parts from reference TRBV2 and TRBJ1-5): EPEVTQTPSHQVTQMGQEVILRCVPISNHLYFYWYRQILGQKVEFLVSFYNNEISEKSEIFDDQFSVERPDGSNFTLKIRSTKLEDSAMYFCASSVGADSNQPQHFGDGTRLSIL.

The rearrangement uses TRBV19 and TRBJ1-2; D possibly corresponds to TRBD1 (5 bases). This CDR3 is 14 amino acids long. The V gene's germline CDR1 is LNHDA and CDR2 SQIVND (reference sequence). V was shortened by 4 bases and J by 5 bases, with 14 bases between the two germline ends. CDR3 loop: CASSSWMGVYGYTF. CDR3 bases: TGTGCCAGTAGTAGCTGGATGGGGGTATATGGCTACACCTTC.

The chain joins TRBV5-1 to TRBJ1-2; D is ambiguous. Trimming shortened V by 0 bases and J by 0 bases, and 6 bases separated the two germline ends. CDR1 and CDR2 (germline): SGHRS, YFSETQ. This CDR3 is 14 amino acids long. The CDR3 nucleotides read TGCGCCAGCAGCTTGGCGCCTGCTAACTATGGCTACACCTTC. This sequence encodes CASSLAPANYGYTF.

This chain connects TRBV6-5 to TRBJ2-3, with TRBD2 matching 11 bases. V was pared by 5 bases and J by 5 bases, with 0 bases of the junction left unmatched. Germline V gene lookup returns CDR1 MNHEY and CDR2 SVGAGI. The CDR3 consists of 13 residues. CDR3 coding DNA: TGTGCCAGCAGTGGACTAGCGGGAGATACGCAGTATTTT. It translates to CASSGLAGDTQYF.

The chain uses TRBV9 and TRBJ2-2; the D is unclear. Trimming pared 3 bases from V and 5 bases from J, leaving 14 bases between. Germline CDR1 is SGDLS and CDR2 is YYNGEE. The CDR3 is 15 residues long. This CDR3 is CASSGTPRLTGELFF. In nucleotides, the CDR3 is TGTGCCAGCAGCGGGACCCCTAGGTTAACCGGGGAGCTGTTTTTT. The full variable domain, with the rest looked up from reference TRBV9 and TRBJ2-2, is DSGVTQTPKHLITATGQRVTLRCSPRSGDLSVYWYQQSLDQGLQFLIQYYNGEERAKGNILERFSAQQFPDLHSELNLSSLELGDSALYFCASSGTPRLTGELFFGEGSRLTVL.

This chain uses TRBV29-1 with TRBJ2-5; TRBD1 matches 11 bases. The assigned J gene may be wrong: the sequence end matches TRBJ2-7 better. Germline-derived CDR1 and CDR2 are SQVTM and ANQGSEA. The CDR3 covers 14 residues. CDR3 residues: CSVTGTGGSYEQYF. The CDR3 nucleotides read TGCAGCGTCACAGGGACAGGGGGCTCCTACGAGCAGTACTTC.

V is TRBV18 and J is TRBJ2-1, with TRBD1 matching over 9 bases. The CDR3 spans 16 residues. Germline V gene lookup returns CDR1 KGHSH and CDR2 LQKENI. V was clipped by 0 bases and J by 6 bases; unmatched bases: 6. The CDR3 nucleotides are TGTGCCAGCTCACCACCGGGACAGGGTGGTTTCAATGAGCAGTTCTTC. It translates to CASSPPGQGGFNEQFF.

The chain uses TRBV6-1 and TRBJ1-2; TRBD1 matches 10 bases. Germline loops: CDR1 MNHNS, CDR2 SASEGT. There are 18 residues in the CDR3. Germline trimming cut 0 bases from V and 6 bases from J; bases unmatched to any gene: 13. In DNA, the CDR3 is TGTGCCAGCAGTGAAGCGCTTATGACCGGGACAGGGGTCCATGGCTACACCTTC. Its translation is CASSEALMTGTGVHGYTF.

The chain uses TRBV2 and TRBJ1-2; a possible D gene is TRBD1 (5 bases). Trimming cost V 7 bases and J 1 base, with 16 bases left between them. CDR1 is SNHLY, CDR2 FYNNEI, per germline. The CDR3 is 15 residues long. The CDR3 DNA reads as TGTGCCAGCATGGGGCGGCTGATACTTAACTATGGCTACACCTTC. As protein: CASMGRLILNYGYTF.

The chain has TRBV27 and TRBJ2-7; the D call may be TRBD1 or TRBD2 (5 bases each). The CDR3 length is 16 residues. The V gene's germline CDR1 is MNHEY and CDR2 SMNVEV (reference sequence). V gave up 3 bases and J gave up 1 base, with 16 bases separating them. The CDR3 DNA reads as TGTGCCAGCAGTTTGTTCCCCGGGACCTTTTCCTACGAGCAGTACTTC. Translating it yields CASSLFPGTFSYEQYF.

V is TRBV18 and J is TRBJ1-2; perhaps TRBD1 as D (5 bases). This CDR3 is 15 amino acids long. Germline V lookup: CDR1 KGHSH, CDR2 LQKENI. Trimming pared 0 bases from V and 8 bases from J, leaving 16 bases between. DNA for the CDR3: TGTGCCAGCTCACCACCGAACGGGCAGGGAGGGGGCTACACCTTC. This translates into CASSPPNGQGGGYTF.

The sample holds one count of this clone. V is TRBV19 and J is TRBJ2-1, with 13 positions matching TRBD2. V dropped 6 bases and J dropped 0; count of bases not matched to a gene: 5. The germline gives CDR1 LNHDA, CDR2 SQIVND (reference sequence). CDR3 length: 17 amino acids. CDR3 residues: CASRGLAGENSYNEQFF. The CDR3 nucleotides are TGTGCCAGTAGAGGACTAGCGGGAGAGAACTCCTACAATGAGCAGTTCTTC. The full variable domain, in which reference TRBV19 and TRBJ2-1 provide the parts outside the CDR3, is DGGITQSPKYLFRKEGQNVTLSCEQNLNHDAMYWYRQDPGQGLRLIYYSQIVNDFQKGDIAEGYSVSREKKESFPLTVTSAQKNPTAFYLCASRGLAGENSYNEQFFGPGTRLTVL.

The chain is built from TRBV18 and TRBJ1-4; D is perhaps TRBD1 (6 bases). This CDR3 is 15 amino acids long. Germline V gene data show CDR1 as KGHSH and CDR2 as LQKENI. V shed 2 bases and J shed 4 bases, with 11 bases lying between them. The CDR3, as DNA: TGTGCCAGCTCACCAATCGGACAGAATAATGAAAAACTGTTTTTT. It encodes CASSPIGQNNEKLFF.

The V call is TRBV29-1, the J call TRBJ2-5; possible D gene TRBD2, 6 bases. Trimming took off 1 base at V and 5 bases at J, with 17 bases between the two ends. This CDR3 is 15 amino acids long. CDR1 is SQVTM, CDR2 ANQGSEA, per germline. CDR3: CSVEGVGAGRETQYF. The CDR3 DNA reads as TGCAGCGTTGAAGGGGTGGGAGCGGGTCGGGAGACCCAGTACTTC.

The rearrangement links TRBV28 to TRBJ2-7, with a possible D match to TRBD2 (5 bases). V lost 6 bases and J lost 5, with 20 bases in between. The germline gives CDR1 MDHEN, CDR2 SYDVKM. The CDR3 loop spans 15 amino acids. The CDR3: CASSRPVGVSDEQYF. The CDR3 DNA reads as TGTGCCAGCAGCCGACCCGTCGGGGTTTCGGACGAGCAGTACTTC.